The present entry profiles one T cell receptor (beta chain) with its context. The antigen this receptor binds is unknown. No base quality values were provided; no much bigger clone lies one nucleotide off. The library was obtained by the immunoSEQ multiplex PCR assay. TCRdb obtained this table from immuneACCESS and retained in-frame rearrangements with V and J assigned. These tables miss some clones; where compared with another copy, unresolved V genes account for less than half of the shortfall, and the remainder is unexplained. Here the sample has 50,000 to 70,000 clones; about 95% occur a single time. Of the sample, 2.5% to 3.5% falls within the top ten clones. These data belong to a study of technical replicates of blood from several donors (dated by TCRdb to about 2017). The germline V gene encodes CDR1 KGHSH and CDR2 LQKENI. The cysteine opens and the phenylalanine closes a CDR3 of 14 amino acids. CDR3 DNA is the only sequence kept; it has 42 bases, read in frame from the first base. V drops 4 bases and J drops 0 bases, leaving 7 bases in between.

Sequencing was done on a sample of PBMCs. This receptor was taken from a human donor in good health. Some clones in this sample may be carry-over from other donors' samples. This receptor chain uses TRBV18 and TRBJ1-5, with the D segment identity uncertain. The nucleotide sequence is given as TGTGCCAGCTCACGGTCTACTAGCAATCAGCCCCAGCATTTT. Its translation is CASSRSTSNQPQHF. With the rest looked up from the reference TRBV18 and TRBJ1-5 genes rather than sequenced, the full variable domain is NAGVMQNPRHLVRRRGQEARLRCSPMKGHSHVYWYRQLPEEGLKFMVYLQKENIIDESGMPKERFSAEFPKEGPSILRIQQVVRGDSAAYFCASSRSTSNQPQHFGDGTRLSIL.